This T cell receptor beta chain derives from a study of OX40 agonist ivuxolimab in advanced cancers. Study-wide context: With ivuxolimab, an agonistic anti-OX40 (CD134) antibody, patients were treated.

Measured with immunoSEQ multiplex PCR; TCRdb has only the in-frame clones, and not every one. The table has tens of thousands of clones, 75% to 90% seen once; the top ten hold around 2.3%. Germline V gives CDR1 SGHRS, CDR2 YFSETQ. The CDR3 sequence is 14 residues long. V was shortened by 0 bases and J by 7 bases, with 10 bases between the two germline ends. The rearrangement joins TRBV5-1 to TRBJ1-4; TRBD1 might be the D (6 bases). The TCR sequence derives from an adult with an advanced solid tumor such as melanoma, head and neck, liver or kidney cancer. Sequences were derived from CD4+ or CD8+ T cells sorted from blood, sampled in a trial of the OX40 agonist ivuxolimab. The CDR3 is CASSLGGGGEKLFF. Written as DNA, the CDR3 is TGCGCCAGCAGCTTGGGAGGGGGAGGTGAAAAACTGTTTTTT.